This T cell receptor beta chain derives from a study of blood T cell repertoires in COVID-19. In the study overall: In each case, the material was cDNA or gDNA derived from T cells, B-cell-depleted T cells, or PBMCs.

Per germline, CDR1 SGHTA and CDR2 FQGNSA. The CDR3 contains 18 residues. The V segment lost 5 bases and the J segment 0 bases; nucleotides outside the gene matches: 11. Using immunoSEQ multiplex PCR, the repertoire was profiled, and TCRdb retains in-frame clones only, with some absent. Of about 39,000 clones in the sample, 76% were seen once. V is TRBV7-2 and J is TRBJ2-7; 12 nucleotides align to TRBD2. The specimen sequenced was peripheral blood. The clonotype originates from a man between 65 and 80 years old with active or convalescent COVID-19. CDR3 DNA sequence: TGTGCCAGCAGCCCCCAAGGAACTAGCGGGGGGTACTCCTACGAGCAGTACTTC. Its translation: CASSPQGTSGGYSYEQYF.